This T cell receptor (beta chain) is from a study of blood T cell repertoires in COVID-19 (dated by TCRdb to 2018 to 2020). Turning to the overall study: Samples covering the acute and convalescent phases of COVID-19 were provided by collaborators in the United States, Italy and Spain. Where available, HLA class I and class II types were taken from metadata supplied by the sample provider and were not determined by assay-based typing. The prospective study material was composed of cDNA or gDNA derived from T cells, B-cell-depleted T cells, or PBMCs. Deeply sampled blood TCRbeta repertoires from subjects exposed to, actively infected with, or recovered from COVID-19 were included in the dataset. The repertoires were released in a freely available public database meant as a resource for research on the immune response to SARS-CoV-2. The samples were drawn from two sources: the first 160 participants of the ongoing ImmuneRACE study, and 950 to 1,500 subjects contributed by 6 global collaborators. The sample metadata nearly always contained a de-identified subject ID, COVID-19 status, age in years and sex. Beyond this particular receptor, the publication reports: The amount of clinical and demographic metadata varied by source and participant and was provided uncurated.

The immunoSEQ Assay, a bias-controlled multiplex PCR, was used to amplify TCRbeta CDR3 regions from genomic DNA. The paper's processing steps were these. Nucleated cell counts per sample were estimated from amplification of reference gene primers within the assay. To quantify the absolute abundance of each unique TCRbeta CDR3 rearrangement, sequence reads were collapsed and filtered. For each sample, productive Simpson clonality was calculated by taking the square root of Simpson's diversity index across productive rearrangements. Held by TCRdb, this immuneACCESS table contains in-frame sequences only and omits some clones. Under half of the omission traces to an unresolved V gene where checked; the cause of the rest is unknown. D and trimming come from the DNA, and the V and J calls and clone size come from that table. The sample table records some 97,000 clones; more than 75% of these occur just once. The top ten hold around 13% of the sample.

On this clone itself: The antigen this receptor binds is unknown. There are no base qualities to consult, and no much larger clone falls within one base.

Collaborating institutions collected whole blood in K2EDTA tubes following their own protocols. For TCRbeta analysis, collaborator samples were shipped as frozen whole blood, as isolated PBMCs, or as DNA extracted from either sample type. CDR1 and CDR2 are drawn from the germline V gene: LGHNA, YSLEER. Including cysteine and phenylalanine, the CDR3 has 16 amino acids. Only CDR3 DNA remains: 48 bases, in frame from the first base. V drops 4 bases and J drops 0 bases, leaving 15 bases in between. The source material was peripheral blood. The V gene is TRBV4-3 and the J gene is TRBJ1-2; matching of 5 bases hints at TRBD1 as the D gene. The TCR was taken from a human donor in a cohort sampled during active COVID-19. The CDR3 is CASSRNWDLANYGYTF. In nucleotide form, the sequence is TGCGCCAGCAGCCGAAACTGGGACTTAGCTAACTATGGCTACACCTTC.